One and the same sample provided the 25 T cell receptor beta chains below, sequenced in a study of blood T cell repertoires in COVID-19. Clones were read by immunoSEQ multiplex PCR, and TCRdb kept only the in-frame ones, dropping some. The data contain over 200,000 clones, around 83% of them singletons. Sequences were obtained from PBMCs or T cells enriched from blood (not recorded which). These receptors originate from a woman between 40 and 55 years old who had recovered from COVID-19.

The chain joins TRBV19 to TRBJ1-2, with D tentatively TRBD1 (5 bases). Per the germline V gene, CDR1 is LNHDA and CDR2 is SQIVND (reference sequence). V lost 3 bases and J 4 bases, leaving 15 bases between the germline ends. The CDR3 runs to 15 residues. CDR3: CASSIYSGAIYGYTF. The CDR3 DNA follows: TGTGCCAGTAGTATCTATAGTGGGGCCATCTATGGCTACACCTTC.

The CDR3 loop is CSLYRQTVGTEAFF. CDR3 in DNA: TGCAGCTTATACCGACAGACCGTCGGCACTGAAGCTTTCTTT. The chain has TRBV29-1 and TRBJ1-1, with D perhaps matching TRBD1 (5 bases). V lost 8 bases and J lost 4, with 20 bases in between. From germline, CDR1 is SQVTM and CDR2 ANQGSEA. The CDR3 runs 14 residues.

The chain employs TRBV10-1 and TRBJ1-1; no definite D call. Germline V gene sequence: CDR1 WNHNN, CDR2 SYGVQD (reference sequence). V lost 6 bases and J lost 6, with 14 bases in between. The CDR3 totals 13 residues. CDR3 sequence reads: CASSRNSGAEAFF. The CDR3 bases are TGCGCCAGCAGCAGAAATTCCGGGGCTGAAGCTTTCTTT.

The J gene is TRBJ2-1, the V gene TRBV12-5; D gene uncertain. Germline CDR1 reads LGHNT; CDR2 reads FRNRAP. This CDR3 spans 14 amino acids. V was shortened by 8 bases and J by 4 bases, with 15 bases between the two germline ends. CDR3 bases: TGTGCTAGTTTAAAACCGAGCCCTTACAATGAGCAGTTCTTC. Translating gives CASLKPSPYNEQFF.

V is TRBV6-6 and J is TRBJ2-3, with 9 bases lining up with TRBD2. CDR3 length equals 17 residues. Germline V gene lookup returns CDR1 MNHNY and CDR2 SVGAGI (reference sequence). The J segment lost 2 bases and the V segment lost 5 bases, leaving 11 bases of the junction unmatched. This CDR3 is CASSPRRIAGVTDTQYF. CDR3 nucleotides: TGTGCCAGCAGTCCGAGAAGGATAGCGGGAGTCACAGATACGCAGTATTTT.

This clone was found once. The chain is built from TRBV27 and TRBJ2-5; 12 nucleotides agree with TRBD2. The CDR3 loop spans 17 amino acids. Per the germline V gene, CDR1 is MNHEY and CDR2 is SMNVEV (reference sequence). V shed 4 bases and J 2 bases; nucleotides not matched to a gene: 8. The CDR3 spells CASSWTSGTLTQETQYF. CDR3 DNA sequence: TGTGCCAGCAGTTGGACTAGCGGGACGCTCACTCAAGAGACCCAGTACTTC.

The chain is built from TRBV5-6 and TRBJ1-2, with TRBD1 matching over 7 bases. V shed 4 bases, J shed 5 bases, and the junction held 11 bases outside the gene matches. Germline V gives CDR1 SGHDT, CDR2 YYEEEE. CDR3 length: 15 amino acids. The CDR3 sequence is CASSTGGGGTYGYTF. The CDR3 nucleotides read TGTGCCAGCAGCACCGGAGGAGGGGGCACGTATGGCTACACCTTC.

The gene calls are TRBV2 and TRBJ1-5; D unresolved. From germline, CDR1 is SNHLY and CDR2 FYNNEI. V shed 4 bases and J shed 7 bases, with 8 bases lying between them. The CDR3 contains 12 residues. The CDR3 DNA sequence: TGTGCCAGCAGTGGGGGAGAGCAGCCCCAGCATTTT. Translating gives CASSGGEQPQHF.

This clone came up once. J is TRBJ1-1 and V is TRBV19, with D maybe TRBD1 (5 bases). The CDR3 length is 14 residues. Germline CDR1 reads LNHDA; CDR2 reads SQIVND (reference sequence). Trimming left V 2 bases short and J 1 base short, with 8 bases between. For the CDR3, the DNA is TGTGCCAGTAGTATACATCAGGGGAACACTGAAGCTTTCTTT. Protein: CASSIHQGNTEAFF.

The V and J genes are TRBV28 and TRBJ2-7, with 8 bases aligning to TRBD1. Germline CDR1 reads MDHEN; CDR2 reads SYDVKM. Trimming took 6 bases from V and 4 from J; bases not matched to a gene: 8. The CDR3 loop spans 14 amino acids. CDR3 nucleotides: TGTGCCAGCAGCGATCGACAGGGGTTATACGAGCAGTACTTC. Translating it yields CASSDRQGLYEQYF.

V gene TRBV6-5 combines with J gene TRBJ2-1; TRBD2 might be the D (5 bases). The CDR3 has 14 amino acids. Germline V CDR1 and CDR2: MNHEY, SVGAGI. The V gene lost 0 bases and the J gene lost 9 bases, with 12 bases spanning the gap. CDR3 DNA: TGTGCCAGCAGTTACTCAGGTCTAGCTCTTGAGCAGTTCTTC. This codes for CASSYSGLALEQFF.

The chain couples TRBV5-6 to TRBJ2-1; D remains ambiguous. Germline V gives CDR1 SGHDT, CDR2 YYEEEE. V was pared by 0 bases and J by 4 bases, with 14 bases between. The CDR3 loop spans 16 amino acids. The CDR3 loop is CASSLEGGERYNEQFF. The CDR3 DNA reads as TGTGCCAGCAGCTTGGAAGGCGGAGAAAGGTACAATGAGCAGTTCTTC.

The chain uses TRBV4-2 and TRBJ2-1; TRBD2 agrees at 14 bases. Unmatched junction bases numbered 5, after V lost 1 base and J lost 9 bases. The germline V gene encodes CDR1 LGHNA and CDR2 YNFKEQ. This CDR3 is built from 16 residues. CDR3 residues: CASSQGGTSGSVEQFF. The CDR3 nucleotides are TGTGCCAGCAGCCAAGGAGGGACTAGCGGGAGTGTTGAGCAGTTCTTC.

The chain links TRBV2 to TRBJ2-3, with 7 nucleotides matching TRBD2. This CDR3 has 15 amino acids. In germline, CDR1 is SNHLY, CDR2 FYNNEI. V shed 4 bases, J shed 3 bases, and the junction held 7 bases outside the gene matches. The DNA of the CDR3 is TGTGCCAGCAGTGTGGTGGGAGGGCCTACAGATACGCAGTATTTT. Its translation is CASSVVGGPTDTQYF.

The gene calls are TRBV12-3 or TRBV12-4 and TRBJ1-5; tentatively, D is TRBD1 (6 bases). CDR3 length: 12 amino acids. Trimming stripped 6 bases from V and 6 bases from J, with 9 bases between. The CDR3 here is CASSPTGQPQHF. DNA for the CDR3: TGTGCCAGCAGCCCGACAGGTCAGCCCCAGCATTTT.

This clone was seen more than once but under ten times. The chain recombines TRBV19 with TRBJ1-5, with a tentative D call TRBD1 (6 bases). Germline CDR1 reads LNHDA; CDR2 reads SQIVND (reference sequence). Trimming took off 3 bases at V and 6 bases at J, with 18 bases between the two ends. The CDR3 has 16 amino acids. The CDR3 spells CASSISMNRGAQPQHF. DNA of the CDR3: TGTGCCAGTAGTATTTCGATGAATCGGGGGGCTCAGCCCCAGCATTTT. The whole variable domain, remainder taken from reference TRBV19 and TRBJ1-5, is DGGITQSPKYLFRKEGQNVTLSCEQNLNHDAMYWYRQDPGQGLRLIYYSQIVNDFQKGDIAEGYSVSREKKESFPLTVTSAQKNPTAFYLCASSISMNRGAQPQHFGDGTRLSIL.

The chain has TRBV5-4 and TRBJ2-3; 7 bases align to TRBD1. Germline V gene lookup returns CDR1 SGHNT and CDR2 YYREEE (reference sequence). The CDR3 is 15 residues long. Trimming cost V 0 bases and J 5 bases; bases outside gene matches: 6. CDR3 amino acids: CASSLVGTERDTQYF. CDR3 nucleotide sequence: TGTGCCAGCAGCTTGGTGGGGACAGAGAGAGATACGCAGTATTTT.

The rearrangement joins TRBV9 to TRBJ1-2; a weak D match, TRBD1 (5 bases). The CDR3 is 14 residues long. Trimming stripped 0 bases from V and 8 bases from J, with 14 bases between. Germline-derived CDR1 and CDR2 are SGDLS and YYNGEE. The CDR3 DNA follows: TGTGCCAGCAGCGTAGACAAGGCAGGGCGGGGCTACACCTTC. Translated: CASSVDKAGRGYTF.

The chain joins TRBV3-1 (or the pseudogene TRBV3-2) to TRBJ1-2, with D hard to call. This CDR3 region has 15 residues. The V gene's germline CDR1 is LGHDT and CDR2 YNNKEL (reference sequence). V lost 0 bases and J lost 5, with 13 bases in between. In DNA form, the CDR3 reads TGTGCCAGCAGCCAAGATTGGGGAGGCCCGTATGGCTACACCTTC. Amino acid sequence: CASSQDWGGPYGYTF.

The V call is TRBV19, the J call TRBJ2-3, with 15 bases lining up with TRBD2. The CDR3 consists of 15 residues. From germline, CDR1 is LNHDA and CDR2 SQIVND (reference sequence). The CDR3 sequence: CPGLAGGQGTDTQYF. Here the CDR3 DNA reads TGTCCAGGACTAGCGGGAGGGCAGGGCACAGATACGCAGTATTTT.

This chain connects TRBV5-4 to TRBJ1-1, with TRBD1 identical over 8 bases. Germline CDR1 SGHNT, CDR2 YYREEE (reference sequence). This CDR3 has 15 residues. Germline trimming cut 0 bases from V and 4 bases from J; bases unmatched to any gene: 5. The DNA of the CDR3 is TGTGCCAGCAGCTTGGGTGTGGACAGGGCCACTGAAGCTTTCTTT. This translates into CASSLGVDRATEAFF.

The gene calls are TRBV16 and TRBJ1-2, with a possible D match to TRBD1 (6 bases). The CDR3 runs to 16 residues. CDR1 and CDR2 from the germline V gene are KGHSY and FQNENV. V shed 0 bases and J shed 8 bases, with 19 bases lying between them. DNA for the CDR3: TGTGCCAGCAGCCAATCGATAGGGACAACCTCCGAGGGCTACACCTTC. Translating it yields CASSQSIGTTSEGYTF. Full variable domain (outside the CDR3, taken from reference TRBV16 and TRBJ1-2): GEEVAQTPKHLVRGEGQKAKLYCAPIKGHSYVFWYQQVLKNEFKFLISFQNENVFDETGMPKERFSAKCLPNSPCSLEIQATKLEDSAVYFCASSQSIGTTSEGYTFGSGTRLTVV.

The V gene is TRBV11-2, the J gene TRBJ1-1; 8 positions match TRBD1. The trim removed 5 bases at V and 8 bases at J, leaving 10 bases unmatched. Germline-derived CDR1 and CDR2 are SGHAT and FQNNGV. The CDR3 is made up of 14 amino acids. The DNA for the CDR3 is TGTGCCAGCAGCACCCAAACAGGGGGTGGCGAAGCTTTCTTT. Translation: CASSTQTGGGEAFF. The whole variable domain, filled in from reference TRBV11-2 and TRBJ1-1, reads EAGVAQSPRYKIIEKRQSVAFWCNPISGHATLYWYQQILGQGPKLLIQFQNNGVVDDSQLPKDRFSAERLKGVDSTLKIQPAKLEDSAVYLCASSTQTGGGEAFFGQGTRLTVV.

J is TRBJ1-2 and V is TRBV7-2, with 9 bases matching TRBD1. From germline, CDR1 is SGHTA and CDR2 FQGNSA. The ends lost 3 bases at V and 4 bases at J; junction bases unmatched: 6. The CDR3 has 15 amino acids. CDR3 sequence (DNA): TGTGCCAGCAGCTTGCGACAGGGGGTGGGCTATGGCTACACCTTC. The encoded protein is CASSLRQGVGYGYTF.

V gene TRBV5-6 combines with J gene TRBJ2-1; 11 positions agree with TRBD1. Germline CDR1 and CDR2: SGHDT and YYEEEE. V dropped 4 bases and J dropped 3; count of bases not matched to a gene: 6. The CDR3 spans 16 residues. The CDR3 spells CASSPRTGGIYNEQFF. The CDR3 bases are TGTGCCAGCAGCCCGCGGACAGGGGGCATCTACAATGAGCAGTTCTTC.